Following are 2 T cell receptor beta chains from one sample sequenced in a study of blood T cell repertoires in COVID-19. TCRdb keeps only in-frame clones here, not all; method: immunoSEQ multiplex PCR. The sample holds roughly 64,000 clones, around 83% seen once. The specimen sequenced was peripheral blood. The receptors here all came from a woman aged 60 to 75 with acute or convalescent COVID-19.

This clone is a singleton in its sample. This sequence joins TRBV6-1 and TRBJ1-5, with D possibly being TRBD1 (5 bases). Germline CDR1 reads MNHNS; CDR2 reads SASEGT. V dropped 2 bases and J dropped 8 bases, with 16 bases sitting between them. The CDR3 extends over 15 amino acids. The CDR3 loop is CASSESTAPREPQHF. For the CDR3, the DNA is TGTGCCAGCAGTGAATCGACAGCCCCAAGGGAGCCCCAGCATTTT.

The V and J genes are TRBV9 and TRBJ1-4; D remains ambiguous. Between the trimmed V and J ends, which lost 0 bases and 4 bases, there was a span of 7 bases. CDR1 SGDLS and CDR2 YYNGEE come from the germline V gene. The CDR3 loop spans 14 amino acids. CDR3 in DNA: TGTGCCAGCAGCGTAGACAGTAATAATGAAAAACTGTTTTTT. Protein: CASSVDSNNEKLFF.